One TCR beta chain is described in this entry. The data originate from a study of patients and donors after allogeneic stem cell transplantation. The V and J ends lost 7 bases and 4 bases, in that order; junction bases with no gene match: 9. The germline CDR1 and CDR2 sequences are KGHDR and SFDVKD. The CDR3 loop spans 16 amino acids. TCRdb itself ran the RT-PCR reads through MiXCR, one entry per CDR3 protein. The sample records about 410,000 distinct CDR3 sequences, 16% being singletons. The V and J genes are TRBV24-1 and TRBJ2-1; 10 nucleotides agree with TRBD2. Sequencing used blood, either unsorted or a sorted T cell fraction (not recorded which). The TCR comes from a human donor who was either an allogeneic HSCT recipient or a stem cell or donor lymphocyte infusion donor (not recorded which). It is not recorded whose cells these are; they may come from a transplant donor. The CDR3 region has the DNA TGTGCCACCAGCAGACTCGGACTAGCGGTATACAATGAGCAGTTCTTC. It codes for CATSRLGLAVYNEQFF.